Shown below are 22 T cell receptor beta chains from a single sample sequenced in a study of Graves' ophthalmopathy and Graves' hyperthyroidism. The authors amplified TCR beta CDR3 regions, and they did so from RNA transcripts for repertoire sequencing. A first-round RT-PCR used HTBI primers, followed by a second-round multiplex PCR. One entry per CDR3 protein, called by TCRdb with MiXCR from the multiplex PCR reads. The sample consists of about 220,000 distinct CDR3 sequences, 20% to 25% of them appearing once. The sequenced sample consisted of peripheral blood. These receptor sequences come from a woman in her forties or fifties with Graves' ophthalmopathy.

This clonotype was counted many times. The rearrangement joins TRBV7-9 to TRBJ2-7; the D is unclear. V gave up 8 bases and J gave up 3 bases, with 11 bases separating them. This CDR3 has 12 residues. CDR1 and CDR2 (germline): SEHNR, FQNEAQ (reference sequence). The CDR3 coding sequence is TGTGCCAGCGGAAACCGGCGCTACGAGCAGTACTTC. Amino acid sequence: CASGNRRYEQYF.

This clonotype was detected many times. CDR3 residues: CATIARSGEPTYEQYF. As DNA, the CDR3 is TGTGCCACCATTGCCCGAAGCGGGGAGCCGACCTACGAGCAGTACTTC. J is TRBJ2-7 and V is TRBV10-3; 7 positions agree with TRBD2. The CDR3 sequence is 16 residues long. The trim removed 10 bases at V and 2 bases at J, leaving 17 bases unmatched. Looked up from germline, CDR1 is ENHRY and CDR2 is SYGVKD.

The table lists this clonotype with many counts. The V gene is TRBV19, the J gene TRBJ2-5; maybe TRBD1 (7 bases). Germline loops: CDR1 LNHDA, CDR2 SQIVND (reference sequence). This CDR3 region has 16 residues. V was trimmed by 1 base and J by 5 bases, leaving 17 bases between them. Written as DNA, the CDR3 is TGTGCCAGTAGTATAGGAACAGGGGAGGAAGGGGAGACCCAGTACTTC. This sequence encodes CASSIGTGEEGETQYF.

To note about this clonotype: Mismatch with germline at one junction end may stem from a read error. The V gene is TRBV7-7, the J gene TRBJ2-7; D possibly corresponds to TRBD2 (5 bases). Germline V gene data show CDR1 as SSHAT and CDR2 as FNYEAQ (reference sequence). CDR3 length equals 15 residues. The CDR3 here is CASSLEGYLSCEQYF. The CDR3 bases are TGTGCTAGCAGCTTAGAGGGCTATTTGTCATGCGAGCAGTACTTC. Drawing the rest from reference TRBV7-7 and TRBJ2-7, the complete variable domain is GAGVSQSPRYKVTKRGQDVTLRCDPISSHATLYWYQQALGQGPEFLTYFNYEAQPDKSGLPSDRFSAERPEGSISTLTIQRTEQRDSAMYRCASSLEGYLSCEQYFGPGTRLTVT.

The chain's CDR3 is CASSLGRQFGNTIYF. The CDR3 bases are TGTGCCAGCAGTCTCGGCCGTCAGTTTGGAAACACCATATATTTT. The J gene is TRBJ1-3, the V gene TRBV28; unclear D gene. CDR3 length: 15 amino acids. CDR1 MDHEN and CDR2 SYDVKM come from the germline V gene. With 5 bases removed from V and 3 bases from J, the gap between germline ends came to 14 bases. Full variable domain (outside the CDR3, taken from reference TRBV28 and TRBJ1-3): DVKVTQSSRYLVKRTGEKVFLECVQDMDHENMFWYRQDPGLGLRLIYFSYDVKMKEKGDIPEGYSVSREKKERFSLILESASTNQTSMYLCASSLGRQFGNTIYFGEGSWLTVV.

This clonotype was counted many times. The chain carries TRBV5-1 and TRBJ1-3; D unresolved. CDR1 is SGHRS, CDR2 YFSETQ, per germline. The V and J ends lost 4 bases and 4 bases respectively, with 9 bases between them. The CDR3 sequence is 13 residues long. The DNA for the CDR3 is TGCGCCAGCAGCGAGCGTCTCGGAAACACCATATATTTT. The encoded protein is CASSERLGNTIYF.

The sample holds one count of this clonotype. The V gene is TRBV6-2 or TRBV6-3, the J gene TRBJ1-2, with D tentatively TRBD1 (5 bases). This CDR3 has 18 amino acids. Trimming cost V 0 bases and J 8 bases, with 25 bases left between them. CDR1 MNHEY and CDR2 SVGEGT come from the germline V gene. The CDR3, as DNA: TGTGCCAGCAGTTACTCTAAAGCATTTCAGCAGGGTTCGCGGGGCTACACCTTC. It specifies CASSYSKAFQQGSRGYTF.

At least ten counts were recorded for this clonotype. The chain recombines TRBV30 with TRBJ2-5; 8 bases fit TRBD2. Trimming took 2 bases from V and 5 from J; bases not matched to a gene: 10. Germline CDR1 is GTSNPN and CDR2 is SVGIG (reference sequence). The CDR3 is 15 residues long. The CDR3 region is CAWSMGSGTWETQYF. DNA of the CDR3: TGTGCCTGGAGTATGGGTAGCGGGACTTGGGAGACCCAGTACTTC.

This clonotype was counted at least ten times. The chain couples TRBV14 to TRBJ2-5; D uncertain. Germline CDR1 reads SGHDN; CDR2 reads FVKESK. Trimming took off 4 bases at V and 8 bases at J, with 14 bases between the two ends. The CDR3 covers 13 residues. In nucleotides, the CDR3 is TGTGCCAGCAGCCGCCCCCAAGGTTTTACCCAGTACTTC. It codes for CASSRPQGFTQYF.

Many counts were recorded for this clonotype. CDR3 coding DNA: TGTGCCATCAGTGAGTCGGCAGAAGAGACCCAGTACTTC. Encoded protein: CAISESAEETQYF. The chain has TRBV10-3 and TRBJ2-5, with D unclear. V shed 0 bases and J shed 3 bases, with 5 bases lying between them. Germline V gene data show CDR1 as ENHRY and CDR2 as SYGVKD. The CDR3 consists of 13 residues.

This clonotype has at least ten counts. Germline is not matched at one junction end, which may reflect a read error. The CDR3 region is CASKVIAQLSF. The CDR3 DNA reads TGTGCCAGCAAGGTTATAGCGCAACTCAGCTTC. V gene TRBV2 combines with J gene TRBJ2-7; a possible D gene is TRBD2 (5 bases). Germline CDR1 is SNHLY and CDR2 is FYNNEI. This CDR3 region has 11 residues.

This clonotype was counted ten times or more. The chain combines TRBV6-5 with TRBJ2-7, with TRBD1 matching over 10 bases. This CDR3 has 15 residues. Germline CDR1 reads MNHEY; CDR2 reads SVGAGI. V trimming: 2 bases; J trimming: 2 bases; junction bases outside the gene matches: 3. The CDR3 here is CASSYKGTGAYEQYF. CDR3 DNA sequence: TGTGCCAGCAGTTACAAGGGGACAGGGGCCTACGAGCAGTACTTC.

This clonotype was seen many times. V usage is TRBV7-9 and J usage is TRBJ2-5, with TRBD1 matching 8 bases. V lost 7 bases and J lost 5; bases outside the gene matches: 9. Germline CDR1 is SEHNR and CDR2 is FQNEAQ (reference sequence). The CDR3 consists of 14 residues. The DNA of the CDR3 is TGTGCCAGCAACGTGGGACAGGTGGGTGAGACCCAGTACTTC. This gives the protein CASNVGQVGETQYF.

This chain links TRBV6-1 with TRBJ1-2; D not resolved. Deletions cut 4 bases from V and 2 bases from J, with 8 bases between. The CDR3 extends over 13 amino acids. Germline CDR1 and CDR2: MNHNS and SASEGT. The CDR3 DNA sequence: TGTGCCAGCAGTGCGGGATTCAACTATGGCTACACCTTC. This codes for CASSAGFNYGYTF.

This clonotype was seen repeatedly, ten times or more. The chain combines TRBV2 with TRBJ2-5, with D perhaps being TRBD1 or TRBD2 (5 bases each). CDR3 length: 14 amino acids. Germline assignment: CDR1 SNHLY and CDR2 FYNNEI. V lost 4 bases and J 7 bases, leaving 16 bases between the germline ends. In DNA form, the CDR3 reads TGTGCCAGCAGTGGCCAGGCCGGGGCAGGGACCCAGTACTTC. It is translated as CASSGQAGAGTQYF.

The rearrangement links TRBV27 to TRBJ2-5; D not resolved. From germline, CDR1 is MNHEY and CDR2 SMNVEV (reference sequence). The V end was cut by 6 bases, the J end by 0 bases, with 20 bases between. The CDR3 runs 17 residues. The CDR3 protein is CASSPLQIQRNQETQYF. For the CDR3, the DNA is TGTGCCAGCAGCCCCCTCCAGATCCAGCGAAACCAAGAGACCCAGTACTTC.

This clonotype has ten or more counts. The chain links TRBV18 to TRBJ1-5; no clear D. The germline gives CDR1 KGHSH, CDR2 LQKENI. This CDR3 is 16 amino acids long. V gave up 4 bases and J gave up 5 bases, with 18 bases separating them. The CDR3 DNA reads TGTGCCAGCTCACAATACTTGGTTAGGGATGATCAGCCCCAGCATTTT. It codes for CASSQYLVRDDQPQHF. The full variable domain, with the rest looked up from reference TRBV18 and TRBJ1-5, is NAGVMQNPRHLVRRRGQEARLRCSPMKGHSHVYWYRQLPEEGLKFMVYLQKENIIDESGMPKERFSAEFPKEGPSILRIQQVVRGDSAAYFCASSQYLVRDDQPQHFGDGTRLSIL.

This clonotype was seen repeatedly, ten times or more. The J gene is TRBJ2-1, the V gene TRBV13, with D possibly being TRBD2 (7 bases). V lost 2 bases to trimming and J lost 8 bases, with 16 bases between them. CDR1 and CDR2 (germline): PRHDT, FYEKMQ (reference sequence). The CDR3 consists of 15 residues. This CDR3 reads CASSLRPTGGDEQFF. In nucleotides, the CDR3 is TGTGCCAGCAGCTTAAGACCCACGGGGGGCGATGAGCAGTTCTTC.

Many counts were recorded for this clonotype. Here the CDR3 reads CASSSTGDKETQYF. CDR3 nucleotides: TGTGCCAGCAGCTCCACAGGGGATAAAGAGACCCAGTACTTC. The V call is TRBV7-2, the J call TRBJ2-5; 7 bases align to TRBD1. Trimming took 4 bases from V and 3 from J; bases not matched to a gene: 5. In germline, CDR1 is SGHTA, CDR2 FQGNSA. This CDR3 is 14 amino acids long.

The chain links TRBV11-2 to TRBJ2-7; D is unresolved. The CDR3 is 14 residues long. Trimming took off 3 bases at V and 3 bases at J, with 12 bases between the two ends. Germline CDR1 SGHAT, CDR2 FQNNGV. The DNA for the CDR3 is TGTGCCAGCAGCTTGCACAGTAGTATCTACGAGCAGTACTTC. Protein: CASSLHSSIYEQYF.

This clonotype was picked up a small number of times. The chain recombines TRBV19 with TRBJ1-5; TRBD1 matches at 9 bases. This CDR3 region has 15 residues. V shed 6 bases, J shed 2 bases, and the junction held 5 bases outside the gene matches. Per germline, CDR1 LNHDA and CDR2 SQIVND (reference sequence). This chain's CDR3 is CASRDRGKGNQPQHF. The CDR3 DNA follows: TGTGCCAGTAGAGACAGGGGGAAGGGCAATCAGCCCCAGCATTTT.

This clonotype has a handful of counts. The chain is built from TRBV13 and TRBJ1-1; D is perhaps TRBD1 (5 bases). The CDR3 contains 15 residues. Trimming removed 4 bases at V and 1 base at J, with 13 bases between. Germline loops: CDR1 PRHDT, CDR2 FYEKMQ (reference sequence). The CDR3 sequence: CASSSTVAGNTEAFF. CDR3 sequence (DNA): TGTGCCAGCAGCTCGACAGTCGCGGGGAACACTGAAGCTTTCTTT.